This T cell receptor beta chain emerged from a study of T cell responses to AZD1222 COVID-19 vaccine (dated by TCRdb to the early 2020s). A note on the overall study: AZD1222 recipients given second doses at about 4 weeks or at about 12 weeks were pooled, since spike-specific TCR depth and breadth were not found to differ between the two schedules. A total of more than 230 trial participants underwent TCR sequencing, of whom around 200 received two doses of AZD1222 and some 25 received two doses of the MenACWY control vaccine. Trial participants were enrolled by age into subgroups of 18-55, 56-69 and 70-plus years, and around 150, 28 and 57 TCR-sequenced participants, respectively, were included in these subgroups. Beyond this particular receptor, the publication reports: The whole spike protein was spanned by vaccine-associated CD4 TCRs, and dominant responses were seen in regions 160-218 and 743-854. No day 14 peak-response samples were available, so repertoires were characterized only after the peak T cell response. Spike-specific TCR breadth and depth rose significantly after two AZD1222 doses compared with day 0 and with MenACWY recipients. Most participants were white British and females outnumbered males, and the authors suggested that clonal diversity may have been underestimated. Nearly half of unique spike-specific TCRs reportedly recognized epitopes outside regions mutated in the B.1.351 and B.1.1.7 variants. In the small 56-69-year group, the increase in depth fell short of significance, most likely because of low power. Conclusions about previously exposed vaccinees were limited because only a handful of AZD1222 recipients were SARS-CoV-2 seropositive at baseline.

The CDR3 regions of human TCRbeta chains were subjected to immunosequencing. Turning to the authors' computational methods: Repertoire TCRs were checked for matches against a reference library of SARS-CoV-2-specific TCRs that had been generated using the MIRA antigen-specificity platform. Breadth was defined as the fraction of unique TCRs that were SARS-CoV-2-associated. Depth was defined as the fraction of total T cells that were SARS-CoV-2-associated. Using the MIRA data, every spike-specific TCR was mapped to the spike region that the TCR reacted to and assigned to either a CD4 or a CD8 class. Log10-transformed breadth and depth values were compared by one-way ANOVA with Sidak's multiple comparisons tests. The clones in this table, taken by TCRdb from immuneACCESS, are in-frame only. Not every clone is retained; where verified, under half of the shortfall comes from an unresolved V gene, and the cause of the rest is unknown. The DNA was the basis for D and trimming; V, J and clone size are from that table. This sample has 90,000 to 130,000 clones in its table, and around 89% of those were observed once. Of the sample, over 1.5% is held by the ten largest clones.

Of note for this clone: The antigen it recognizes is unknown. The sample holds no much larger clone one base away, and base qualities are not on file.

V is shortened by 1 base, J by 2 bases, and the region joining them spans 12 bases. CDR3 length: 15 amino acids, cysteine to phenylalanine. The CDR3 DNA has 45 bases and is translated from base 1. In the germline V gene, CDR1 corresponds to MGHRA and CDR2 to YSYEKL. The time point label corresponds to: baseline before first vaccination. Vaccinee samples came from UK trials COV001 and COV002, including a single-blind randomized controlled phase 2/3 trial of AZD1222 (ChAdOx1 nCoV-19) in healthy adults. For TCRbeta chain sequencing, PBMC samples were collected from trial participants at day 0 and at day 28 after the second dose.

The TCR originated in an adult in good health. The V and J segments used are TRBV4-1 and TRBJ2-7; TRBD2 is a possible D gene, resting on 5 matching bases. The sample was peripheral blood, taken on day 0 of AZD1222 vaccination. The CDR3 in this case is CASSQGSAEAYEQYF. The base sequence is TGCGCCAGCAGCCAAGGGTCGGCGGAGGCCTACGAGCAGTACTTC.